Given below is one TCR beta chain in context. What it binds is unknown. According to the study, TCR beta libraries were built with iRepertoire HTBI primers and CDR3-region Arm-PCR. Each CDR3 protein is one row after TCRdb ran MiXCR on the multiplex PCR reads. This table holds 500,000 or so distinct CDR3 sequences, approximately 15% found once. The CDR3 has 11 amino acids. The germline gives CDR1 MNHNS, CDR2 SASEGT. V lost 8 bases and J lost 5, with 6 bases in between. The data stem from a study of regulatory T cells in long-lasting Graves disease. Study at large: Antithyroid drugs had been taken under 3 months by newly diagnosed Graves' patients. General study findings and limits: Shared public clonotypes totalled roughly 2,500 in persistent patients, compared with 966 in new patients.

Time point specified: newly diagnosed GD, antithyroid drugs for less than 3 months. PBMC RNA was the source of the TCR library. The sample was also reused in another study, on T cells in Graves' hyperthyroidism and ophthalmopathy. That work adds: Criteria for exclusion of patients were uncontrolled infection, other autoimmune disease, pregnancy or lactation. In the blood, most expanded thyroid clonotypes above 0.001 appeared as well.

The specimen comprised peripheral blood mononuclear cells (PBMCs), sampled at new diagnosis, from a patient treated with antithyroid drugs. The clonotype comes from a woman aged 45-65 years with Graves disease. The chain joins TRBV6-1 to TRBJ2-2; D is uncertain. The chain's CDR3 is CASWKTGELFF. The CDR3 DNA sequence: TGTGCCAGCTGGAAGACCGGGGAGCTGTTTTTT.